These T cell receptor beta chains were read from a single sample in a study of vaccination and CD4 T cells after COVID-19. These receptors lack a known antigen. TCRdb re-called the PCR reads with MiXCR, one entry per CDR3 protein. The sample has some 20,000 distinct CDR3 sequences, roughly 70% seen once. Sequences were obtained from CD4+ T cells from blood, cultured in vitro. These receptors were taken from a human donor who had recovered from COVID-19. The CDR3 runs from the conserved cysteine through the conserved F or W. The D gene is left open where the match is weak. A row's size may be missing; if present it is once, few, many or a size class.

cdr3_aa cdr3_nt d_call clone_size j_call v_call
CASSYSQNTEAFF TGTGCCAGCAGTTACTCGCAGAACACTGAAGCTTTCTTT . . TRBJ1-1 TRBV6-5
CASRNTGTANYEQYF TGTGCCAGCAGAAACACCGGGACAGCCAACTACGAGCAGTACTTC TRBD1 . TRBJ2-7 TRBV6-1
CASSLTALKETQYF TGTGCCAGCAGCTTAACAGCCCTTAAAGAGACCCAGTACTTC . . TRBJ2-5 TRBV7-2
CASSDSAGSPLHF TGTGCCAGCAGTGACTCAGCGGGGTCACCCCTCCACTTT . . TRBJ1-6 TRBV6-4
CASSGDRRGPYGYTF TGTGCCAGCAGCGGGGATCGCAGGGGGCCTTATGGCTACACCTTC TRBD1 . TRBJ1-2 TRBV6-1
CASRVGRNTEAFF TGTGCCAGCAGGGTCGGGCGGAACACTGAAGCTTTCTTT . . TRBJ1-1 TRBV7-3
CASRKWAGGEGDEQFF TGTGCCAGCCGTAAATGGGCGGGAGGGGAGGGCGATGAGCAGTTCTTC TRBD2 . TRBJ2-1 TRBV7-2
CSVKTGTYEQYF TGCAGCGTGAAGACAGGAACCTACGAGCAGTACTTC . . TRBJ2-7 TRBV29-1
CASSFDVVEPQHF TGTGCCAGCAGCTTTGATGTAGTAGAGCCCCAGCATTTT . few TRBJ1-5 TRBV7-9
CASSKGTDNSNQPQHF TGTGCCAGTAGTAAAGGGACAGACAATAGCAATCAGCCCCAGCATTTT TRBD1 . TRBJ1-5 TRBV19
CSASIRARQAFF TGCAGTGCTAGTATCAGGGCGCGACAGGCTTTCTTT . . TRBJ1-1 TRBV20-1
CASSYPPREQYF TGTGCCAGCAGTTACCCCCCCCGGGAGCAGTACTTC . . TRBJ2-7 TRBV6-2/TRBV6-3
CARNNAGGIYSNQPQHF TGTGCCCGAAACAACGCGGGGGGGATATATAGCAATCAGCCCCAGCATTTT . . TRBJ1-5 TRBV19
CASKGGASYNEQFF TGTGCCAGCAAGGGCGGGGCCTCCTACAATGAGCAGTTCTTC . . TRBJ2-1 TRBV2
CASSLNPRLAEVGELFF TGTGCCAGCAGCTTAAACCCGAGACTAGCGGAGGTTGGAGAGCTGTTTTTT TRBD2 few TRBJ2-2 TRBV6-1
CASRSFRDRNSNQPQHF TGTGCCAGCAGATCGTTCCGGGACCGAAATAGCAATCAGCCCCAGCATTTT . few TRBJ1-5 TRBV27
CASSFLGGANNQPQHF TGTGCCAGCAGCTTTTTAGGAGGGGCTAACAATCAGCCCCAGCATTTT . . TRBJ1-5 TRBV7-2
CASSLYGGAGSLHF TGTGCCAGCAGTTTATATGGGGGGGCGGGTTCCCTCCACTTT . . TRBJ1-6 TRBV28
CSVDLRPNYGYTF TGCAGCGTTGATCTGAGACCAAACTATGGCTACACCTTC . once TRBJ1-2 TRBV29-1
CASSPRPGSAKNIQYF TGTGCCAGCAGCCCTCGACCAGGGTCGGCCAAAAACATTCAGTACTTC . . TRBJ2-4 TRBV11-2
CASTVVGSGNTIYF TGTGCCAGCACCGTAGTGGGGTCTGGAAACACCATATATTTT . . TRBJ1-3 TRBV7-2
CASSYTSREGYEQYF TGTGCCAGCAGTTACACTTCCCGGGAGGGCTACGAGCAGTACTTC TRBD2 . TRBJ2-7 TRBV6-5
CASSLRSSGRNEQFF TGTGCCAGCAGCTTAAGGTCTAGCGGACGAAATGAGCAGTTCTTC TRBD2 . TRBJ2-1 TRBV7-3
CASSPLVRTGWGEQYF TGTGCCAGCTCACCTCTTGTCAGGACAGGGTGGGGCGAGCAGTACTTC TRBD1 once TRBJ2-7 TRBV18
CASSLLLGPYGYTF TGTGCCAGCAGCTTATTACTGGGCCCCTATGGCTACACCTTC . few TRBJ1-2 TRBV7-8
CASSFPGQGSEAFF TGCGCCAGCAGCTTCCCGGGACAGGGGTCCGAAGCTTTCTTT TRBD1 . TRBJ1-1 TRBV5-1